The rows below give T cell receptor beta chains drawn from one sample of a study of T cells in Graves' hyperthyroidism and ophthalmopathy. Via MiXCR, TCRdb re-called the multiplex PCR reads, giving one row per CDR3 protein. The table shows roughly 380,000 distinct CDR3 sequences, with over 15% occurring only once. Input material: blood. These receptors were collected from a woman aged 18-35 years with Graves' hyperthyroidism. CDR3s include the opening cysteine and the closing phenylalanine or tryptophan. The D gene is left open where the match is weak. For some rows the clone size is stated as once, few or many, or as a class when expanded; others skip it.

clone size,V gene,D gene,J gene,CDR3 protein,CDR3 DNA
many,TRBV24-1,TRBD1,TRBJ2-2,CATSDWTGDTGELFF,TGTGCCACCAGTGACTGGACAGGAGACACCGGGGAGCTGTTTTTT
many,TRBV29-1,.,TRBJ1-5,CSVRDSSINQPQHF,TGCAGCGTCAGGGACTCCAGTATAAATCAGCCCCAGCATTTT
many,TRBV6-2/TRBV6-3,.,TRBJ1-1,CASSYGGGGPPEDTEAFF,TGTGCCAGCAGTTACGGTGGGGGCGGACCCCCCGAGGACACTGAAGCTTTCTTT
many,TRBV7-9,.,TRBJ2-7,CASSLGIGTYEQYF,TGTGCCAGCAGCTTAGGTATTGGGACCTACGAGCAGTACTTC
many,TRBV12-3/TRBV12-4,.,TRBJ1-2,CASSLAPRTSYGYTF,TGTGCCAGCAGTTTAGCGCCCCGGACAAGCTATGGCTACACCTTC
.,TRBV19,.,TRBJ2-2,CASSTGTPTGELFF,TGTGCCAGTAGTACCGGGACCCCCACCGGGGAGCTGTTTTTT
many,TRBV5-1,.,TRBJ1-2,CASSSGGYYGYTF,TGCGCCAGCAGTAGTGGCGGGTACTATGGCTACACCTTC
many,TRBV25-1,.,TRBJ2-2,CASSESGVIAGELLF,TGTGCCAGCAGTGAATCCGGGGTTATCGCCGGGGAGCTGCTTTTT
many,TRBV6-5,.,TRBJ1-1,CASSFSGHRTEAFF,TGTGCCAGCAGTTTCAGTGGGCATAGGACTGAAGCTTTCTTT
many,TRBV27,.,TRBJ2-2,CASSLSGGPGTGELFF,TGTGCCAGCAGTTTATCGGGGGGGCCCGGCACCGGGGAGCTGTTTTTT
many,TRBV12-3/TRBV12-4,.,TRBJ1-2,CASSFDGASGYTF,TGTGCCAGCAGTTTCGACGGAGCGAGTGGCTACACCTTC
.,TRBV5-1,TRBD1,TRBJ1-2,CASSFGTGFSYGYTF,TGCGCCAGCAGCTTTGGGACAGGGTTTAGCTATGGCTACACCTTC
many,TRBV20-1,.,TRBJ1-5,CSASLGPESQPQHF,TGCAGTGCTAGTTTGGGGCCTGAAAGTCAGCCCCAGCATTTT
many,TRBV6-5,TRBD1,TRBJ1-5,CASSYAAAGGGQPQHF,TGTGCCAGCAGTTACGCAGCGGCAGGGGGGGGTCAGCCCCAGCATTTT
many,TRBV11-2,.,TRBJ1-5,CASSLDHGGNRQPQHF,TGTGCCAGCAGCTTAGATCATGGGGGGAACCGGCAGCCCCAGCATTTT
many,TRBV30,TRBD1,TRBJ1-2,CAWVSPGTGLGYTF,TGTGCCTGGGTATCTCCCGGGACAGGATTAGGCTACACCTTC